Listed below are T cell receptor beta chains from one sample, sequenced in a study of cytomegalovirus exposure and HLA in healthy donors. Sequenced by immunoSEQ multiplex PCR; TCRdb stores in-frame clones only, minus some. In the table there are about 200,000 clones, about four fifths of which are singletons. Sequenced material: PBMCs. The receptors here all came from a woman between 18 and 29 years old in good health and CMV-seronegative. Both conserved end residues are part of each CDR3. Fields, in order: CDR3 length, J gene, V gene, D gene, CDR3 protein, CDR3 DNA. D genes are given only for firm matches.

18,TRBJ1-1,TRBV9,TRBD1,CASSVGEGQGLVNTEAFF,TGTGCCAGCAGCGTAGGAGAGGGACAGGGATTGGTTAACACTGAAGCTTTCTTT
14,TRBJ2-7,TRBV7-9,TRBD1,CASSFTGGRYEQYF,TGTGCCAGCAGCTTTACAGGGGGCCGCTACGAGCAGTACTTC
14,TRBJ2-7,TRBV28,TRBD1,CASSSSDRSYEQYF,TGTGCCAGCAGTTCATCGGACAGGTCGTACGAGCAGTACTTC
17,TRBJ2-1,TRBV4-3,TRBD2,CASSQGTETSGTTGQFF,TGCGCCAGCAGCCAAGGAACGGAGACTAGCGGGACCACAGGGCAGTTCTTC
12,TRBJ2-7,TRBV29-1,TRBD1,CSVIRDRYEQYF,TGCAGCGTTATCCGGGACAGATACGAGCAGTACTTC
17,TRBJ2-5,TRBV7-9,NA,CASSLGWWAGQGETQYF,TGTGCCAGCAGCTTAGGCTGGTGGGCAGGGCAGGGAGAGACCCAGTACTTC
17,TRBJ2-1,TRBV28,TRBD2,CASSPLLAGGPNSEQFF,TGTGCCAGCAGTCCTTTACTAGCGGGAGGGCCCAATTCCGAGCAGTTCTTC
13,TRBJ1-2,TRBV11-2,NA,CASSLDGRYGYTF,TGTGCCAGCAGCTTAGACGGGAGGTATGGCTACACCTTC
14,TRBJ2-3,TRBV7-2,TRBD2,CASSRGGWADTQYF,TGTGCCAGCAGTCGGGGGGGCTGGGCAGATACGCAGTATTTT
19,TRBJ2-5,TRBV7-2,TRBD2,CASSATALAGGGEQETQYF,TGTGCCAGCAGCGCCACCGCACTAGCGGGAGGGGGTGAGCAAGAGACCCAGTACTTC
15,TRBJ1-2,TRBV5-1,NA,CASSLVVGVTGGYTF,TGCGCCAGCAGCTTGGTGGTGGGAGTGACTGGTGGCTACACCTTC
16,TRBJ1-2,TRBV18,TRBD1,CASSPPGQGQNYGYTF,TGTGCCAGCTCACCCCCGGGACAGGGCCAAAACTATGGCTACACCTTC
14,TRBJ2-1,TRBV7-9,NA,CASSFGSSYNEQFF,TGTGCCAGCAGCTTTGGCAGCTCCTACAATGAGCAGTTCTTC